The clone carrying this TCR beta chain was detected only a few times. Its cognate antigen is unknown. This specimen belongs to a study of identical twins. TCRdb independently ran MiXCR on the 5' RACE reads; one entry per CDR3 protein. The sample lists some 590,000 distinct CDR3 sequences; roughly 9.5% were seen once. Study results and caveats: A lower insertion count was a feature of abundant cord blood beta clonotypes, with no such feature in memory repertoires.

The ends lost 7 bases at V and 1 base at J; junction bases unmatched: 9. CDR1 is SQVTM and CDR2 is ANQGSEA in the germline V gene. This CDR3 contains 15 residues. In addition, the sample was reused for a study of yellow fever vaccine responses in identical twins.

The sample was PBMCs. This chain links TRBV29-1 with TRBJ2-7, with 11 bases aligning to TRBD2. The receptor was isolated from a woman aged 18-29 years in good health. The CDR3 DNA reads as TGCAGCGCTCTCGGGACTAGCGGAGTATCCTACGAGCAGTACTTC. As protein: CSALGTSGVSYEQYF.